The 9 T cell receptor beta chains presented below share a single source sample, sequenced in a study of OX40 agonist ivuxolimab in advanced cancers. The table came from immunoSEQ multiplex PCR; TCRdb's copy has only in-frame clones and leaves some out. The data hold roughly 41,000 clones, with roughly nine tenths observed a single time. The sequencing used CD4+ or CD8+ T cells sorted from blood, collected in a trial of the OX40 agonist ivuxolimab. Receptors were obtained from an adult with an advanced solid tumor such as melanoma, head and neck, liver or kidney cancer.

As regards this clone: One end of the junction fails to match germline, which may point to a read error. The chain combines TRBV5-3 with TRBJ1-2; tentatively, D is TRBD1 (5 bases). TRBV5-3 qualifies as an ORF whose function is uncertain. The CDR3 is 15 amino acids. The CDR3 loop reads CASSLGGLPLHGYTF. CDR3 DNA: TGTGCCAGCAGCTTGGGGGGATTACCCCTCCATGGCTACACCTTC.

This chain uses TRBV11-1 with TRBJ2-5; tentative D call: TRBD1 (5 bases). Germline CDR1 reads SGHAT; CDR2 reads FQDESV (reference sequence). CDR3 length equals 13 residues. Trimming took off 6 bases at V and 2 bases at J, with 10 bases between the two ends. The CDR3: CASRYGQQETQYF. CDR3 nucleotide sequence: TGTGCCAGCAGATACGGACAACAAGAGACCCAGTACTTC.

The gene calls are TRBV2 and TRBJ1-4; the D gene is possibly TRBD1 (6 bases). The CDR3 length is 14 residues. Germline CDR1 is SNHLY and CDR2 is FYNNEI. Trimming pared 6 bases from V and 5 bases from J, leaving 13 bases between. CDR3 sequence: CASRLGAANEKLFF. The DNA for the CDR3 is TGTGCCAGCAGGCTGGGGGCGGCGAATGAAAAACTGTTTTTT.

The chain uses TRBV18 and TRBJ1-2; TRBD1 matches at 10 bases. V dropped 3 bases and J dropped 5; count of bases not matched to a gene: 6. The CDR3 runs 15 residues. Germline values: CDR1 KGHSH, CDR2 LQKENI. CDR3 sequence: CASSPAGTGEYGYTF. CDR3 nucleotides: TGTGCCAGCTCACCGGCCGGGACAGGGGAATATGGCTACACCTTC.

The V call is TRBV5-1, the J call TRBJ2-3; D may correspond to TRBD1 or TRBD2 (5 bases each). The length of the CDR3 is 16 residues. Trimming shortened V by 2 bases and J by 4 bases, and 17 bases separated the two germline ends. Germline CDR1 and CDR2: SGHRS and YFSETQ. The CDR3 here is CASSFGASGVADTQYF. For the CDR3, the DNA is TGCGCCAGCAGCTTTGGGGCGTCCGGGGTGGCAGATACGCAGTATTTT.

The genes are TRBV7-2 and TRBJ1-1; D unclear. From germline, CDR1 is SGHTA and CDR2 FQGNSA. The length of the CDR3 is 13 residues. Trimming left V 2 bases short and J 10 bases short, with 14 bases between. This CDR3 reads CASSLIVRILAFF. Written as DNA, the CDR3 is TGTGCCAGCAGCTTAATCGTAAGGATTCTAGCTTTCTTT. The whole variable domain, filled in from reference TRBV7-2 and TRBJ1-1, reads GAGVSQSPSNKVTEKGKDVELRCDPISGHTALYWYRQSLGQGLEFLIYFQGNSAPDKSGLPSDRFSAERTGGSVSTLTIQRTQQEDSAVYLCASSLIVRILAFFGQGTRLTVV.

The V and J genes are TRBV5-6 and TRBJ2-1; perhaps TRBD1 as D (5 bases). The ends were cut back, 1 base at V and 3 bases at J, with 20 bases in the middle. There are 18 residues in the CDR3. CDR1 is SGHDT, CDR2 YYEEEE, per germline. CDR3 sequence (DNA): TGTGCCAGCAGCTTGAGTACGGATATCACCAGGGACTACAATGAGCAGTTCTTC. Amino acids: CASSLSTDITRDYNEQFF.

The CDR3 sequence is CASSIAGTRPVDTQYF. As DNA, the CDR3 is TGTGCCAGTAGTATAGCCGGGACTAGGCCAGTGGATACGCAGTATTTT. V is TRBV19 and J is TRBJ2-3; 8 bases agree with TRBD2. Trimming took 1 base from V and 6 from J; bases not matched to a gene: 9. This CDR3 comprises 16 residues. Germline V gene lookup returns CDR1 LNHDA and CDR2 SQIVND (reference sequence).

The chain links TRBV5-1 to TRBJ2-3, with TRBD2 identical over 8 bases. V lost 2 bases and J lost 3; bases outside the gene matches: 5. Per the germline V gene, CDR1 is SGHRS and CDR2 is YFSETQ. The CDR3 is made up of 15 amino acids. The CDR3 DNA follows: TGCGCCAGCAGCTTACGCGGGGGGCTAACAGATACGCAGTATTTT. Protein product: CASSLRGGLTDTQYF.